This TCR beta chain appears in the sequencing data of a study of blood T cell repertoires in COVID-19. Turning to the study itself: From T cells, B-cell-depleted T cells, or PBMCs came the material, which was cDNA or gDNA.

In the original processing: Amplification from reference gene primers served as the basis for estimated nucleated cell counts. Clones were sequenced by immunoSEQ multiplex PCR, and TCRdb holds only the in-frame ones, with some missing. V, J and clone size are those of that table, while D and trimming were read from the DNA. The sample lists roughly 200,000 clones, 88% occurring once. The sequence was collected from a man aged 18 to 30 with active or convalescent COVID-19. Input material: peripheral blood.

CDR3 residues: CASRGQEQYF. Here the CDR3 DNA reads TGTGCCAGCAGGGGACAGGAGCAGTACTTC. The chain joins TRBV2 to TRBJ2-7; TRBD1 matches at 7 bases. The V gene's germline CDR1 is SNHLY and CDR2 FYNNEI. The V and J ends lost 6 bases and 7 bases, in that order; junction bases with no gene match: 0. This CDR3 is built from 10 residues.